The 31 T cell receptor beta chains given below trace back to one sample, sequenced in a study of blood T cell repertoires in COVID-19. Assay used: immunoSEQ multiplex PCR; TCRdb lists only in-frame clones, some missing. The data hold 250,000 to 300,000 clones, with 80% to 95% observed a single time. Input material: PBMCs or T cells enriched from blood (not recorded which). Every receptor here comes from a woman in her 30s who had recovered from COVID-19.

The V and J genes are TRBV6-1 and TRBJ2-1, with 7 positions matching TRBD2. This CDR3 comprises 15 residues. V was clipped by 3 bases and J by 2 bases; unmatched bases: 4. CDR1 and CDR2 (germline): MNHNS, SASEGT. The CDR3 coding sequence is TGTGCCAGCAGTGACGCTCTAGCGGCCTACAATGAGCAGTTCTTC. Protein product: CASSDALAAYNEQFF.

This chain joins TRBV9 and TRBJ1-4, with 9 positions matching TRBD1. The trim removed 2 bases at V and 7 bases at J, leaving 3 bases unmatched. From germline, CDR1 is SGDLS and CDR2 YYNGEE. This CDR3 is 14 amino acids long. CDR3 amino acids: CASSVDRGLEKLFF. CDR3 DNA: TGTGCCAGCAGCGTGGACAGGGGACTTGAAAAACTGTTTTTT.

The V gene is TRBV6-6, the J gene TRBJ2-1; D uncertain. V lost 3 bases, J lost 10 bases, and 13 bases lay in between. The V gene's germline CDR1 is MNHNY and CDR2 SVGAGI (reference sequence). The CDR3 spans 13 residues. The CDR3: CASSYIAFREQFF. DNA for the CDR3: TGTGCCAGCAGTTATATCGCCTTCAGGGAGCAGTTCTTC.

The rearrangement joins TRBV30 to TRBJ1-1; weak D call: TRBD1 (5 bases). V lost 4 bases to trimming and J lost 11 bases, with 20 bases between them. Germline V gives CDR1 GTSNPN, CDR2 SVGIG (reference sequence). The CDR3 loop spans 13 amino acids. CDR3 amino acids: CAWNPTGGENAFF. The CDR3 DNA sequence: TGTGCCTGGAACCCCACCGGGGGGGAGAACGCTTTCTTT.

This clone was seen more than once but under ten times. J is TRBJ2-2 and V is TRBV5-6; D is perhaps TRBD2 (6 bases). V was shortened by 4 bases and J by 8 bases, with 12 bases between the two germline ends. This CDR3 comprises 13 residues. Per the germline V gene, CDR1 is SGHDT and CDR2 is YYEEEE. The chain's CDR3 is CASSPISGGELFF. The DNA of the CDR3 is TGTGCCAGCAGCCCAATTAGCGGTGGGGAGCTGTTTTTT. Looking up the rest from reference TRBV5-6 and TRBJ2-2 gives the full variable domain: DAGVTQSPTHLIKTRGQQVTLRCSPKSGHDTVSWYQQALGQGPQFIFQYYEEEERQRGNFPDRFSGHQFPNYSSELNVNALLLGDSALYLCASSPISGGELFFGEGSRLTVL.

The CDR3: CASSEFRDNYEQYF. DNA for the CDR3: TGCGCCAGCAGTGAGTTTCGGGACAACTACGAGCAGTACTTC. The rearrangement joins TRBV10-1 to TRBJ2-7; possibly TRBD1 for D (6 bases). Germline V CDR1 and CDR2: WNHNN, SYGVQD (reference sequence). The CDR3 consists of 14 residues. V lost 1 base to trimming and J lost 3 bases, with 10 bases between them.

This clone was counted between two and nine times. J is TRBJ1-2 and V is TRBV27; a weak D match, TRBD1 (5 bases). The CDR3 extends over 20 amino acids. Germline V gene sequence: CDR1 MNHEY, CDR2 SMNVEV (reference sequence). V was shortened by 2 bases and J by 0 bases, with 25 bases between the two germline ends. Here the CDR3 DNA reads TGTGCCAGCAGTTTAAGTCCCAATTTACGCCAGGGATCAGCTAACTATGGCTACACCTTC. Its protein is CASSLSPNLRQGSANYGYTF.

In its sample, this clone was seen once. The chain is built from TRBV6-1 and TRBJ2-3, with D possibly matching TRBD2 (6 bases). Germline CDR1 MNHNS, CDR2 SASEGT. This CDR3 comprises 17 residues. With 3 bases removed from V and 4 bases from J, the gap between germline ends came to 20 bases. The CDR3 bases are TGTGCCAGCAGTGACACTTCTAGCGCCTTTCGGTCAGATACGCAGTATTTT. Translating gives CASSDTSSAFRSDTQYF.

CDR3 protein: CASSPGQGGQYF. The CDR3 region has the DNA TGTGCCAGCAGCCCGGGACAGGGCGGCCAGTACTTC. V gene TRBV7-6 combines with J gene TRBJ2-7, with 9 bases aligning to TRBD1. This CDR3 spans 12 amino acids. V lost 5 bases to trimming and J lost 10 bases; unmatched junction nucleotides: 6. The V gene's germline CDR1 is SGHVS and CDR2 FNYEAQ.

This chain joins TRBV10-1 and TRBJ2-3; D ambiguous. The germline V and J ends were trimmed by 4 bases and 12 bases, with 5 bases remaining between them. The length of the CDR3 is 9 residues. Germline values: CDR1 WNHNN, CDR2 SYGVQD (reference sequence). The CDR3 is CASSAHQYF. The CDR3 DNA follows: TGCGCCAGCAGTGCCCATCAGTATTTT.

V is TRBV2 and J is TRBJ1-3, with unresolved D. CDR1 is SNHLY, CDR2 FYNNEI, per germline. The CDR3 extends over 14 amino acids. V was clipped by 3 bases and J by 0 bases, with 6 bases between them. This CDR3 reads CASSDKSSGNTIYF. The CDR3 DNA reads as TGTGCCAGCAGTGACAAATCCTCTGGAAACACCATATATTTT.

Note on this clone: This sample also contains other DNA sequences that code for the same CDR3. J is TRBJ2-3 and V is TRBV5-1; no clear D. Germline CDR1 SGHRS, CDR2 YFSETQ. The CDR3 runs to 12 residues. V lost 0 bases and J 6 bases, leaving 5 bases between the germline ends. The CDR3 DNA is TGCGCCAGCAGCTTGGCCCGGGATACGCAGTATTTT. The encoded protein is CASSLARDTQYF.

The chain recombines TRBV19 with TRBJ2-3; D not certain. The length of the CDR3 is 14 residues. Trimming stripped 4 bases from V and 2 bases from J, with 10 bases between. Germline CDR1 LNHDA, CDR2 SQIVND (reference sequence). Written as DNA, the CDR3 is TGTGCCAGTAGTAATGGGCTTCTCACAGATACGCAGTATTTT. Translated, it gives CASSNGLLTDTQYF.

This chain uses TRBV11-2 with TRBJ2-1; 8 nucleotides agree with TRBD2. CDR1 is SGHAT and CDR2 is FQNNGV in the germline V gene. Germline trimming cut 8 bases from V and 6 bases from J; bases unmatched to any gene: 9. The length of the CDR3 is 14 residues. CDR3 loop: CASGGTSIGNEQFF. The CDR3 DNA reads as TGTGCCAGCGGAGGGACTAGTATTGGCAATGAGCAGTTCTTC.

This chain connects TRBV28 to TRBJ2-3, with TRBD1 identical over 8 bases. V lost 3 bases, J lost 3 bases, and 11 bases stayed unmatched. The CDR3 has 17 amino acids. The germline CDR1 and CDR2 sequences are MDHEN and SYDVKM. Here the CDR3 reads CASSFPRQGSGTDTQYF. CDR3 coding DNA: TGTGCCAGCAGTTTCCCTCGACAGGGGTCGGGTACAGATACGCAGTATTTT.

This chain joins TRBV7-2 and TRBJ2-1; D not resolved. V dropped 3 bases and J dropped 8 bases, with 11 bases sitting between them. The germline gives CDR1 SGHTA, CDR2 FQGNSA. The CDR3 consists of 13 residues. CDR3 nucleotides: TGTGCCAGCAGCTTCGTCAGAGGAGATGAGCAGTTCTTC. Amino acid sequence: CASSFVRGDEQFF.

The chain is built from TRBV28 and TRBJ1-2, with D possibly TRBD1 on 6 matching bases. The CDR3 covers 16 residues. Trimming took off 0 bases at V and 4 bases at J, with 15 bases between the two ends. Germline V gene sequence: CDR1 MDHEN, CDR2 SYDVKM. CDR3 in amino acids: CASSLWSKGDIYGYTF. Written as DNA, the CDR3 is TGTGCCAGCAGTTTATGGTCGAAGGGGGATATCTATGGCTACACCTTC.

The chain employs TRBV6-5 and TRBJ1-2, with D possibly matching TRBD1 (5 bases). Germline V gene lookup returns CDR1 MNHEY and CDR2 SVGAGI. This CDR3 region has 11 residues. The ends were cut back, 7 bases at V and 7 bases at J, with 10 bases in the middle. The CDR3 DNA sequence: TGTGCCAGCACCCGGGGGTCTGGCTACACCTTC. Its protein is CASTRGSGYTF.

The chain is built from TRBV9 and TRBJ2-3; a possible D gene is TRBD1 (5 bases). Trimming removed 4 bases at V and 6 bases at J, with 15 bases between. CDR3 length equals 14 residues. The germline V gene encodes CDR1 SGDLS and CDR2 YYNGEE. The CDR3 sequence: CASSQNRQSDTQYF. The CDR3 region has the DNA TGTGCCAGCAGCCAAAATCGACAGTCGGATACGCAGTATTTT.

The J gene is TRBJ2-5, the V gene TRBV18; 7 bases match TRBD2. The CDR3 length is 15 residues. CDR1 is KGHSH and CDR2 is LQKENI in the germline V gene. V shed 4 bases, J shed 1 base, and the junction held 6 bases outside the gene matches. In DNA form, the CDR3 reads TGTGCCAGCTCACGCCGACTAGCCCTCCAAGAGACCCAGTACTTC. It codes for CASSRRLALQETQYF.

This clone was counted only a few times. The rearrangement links TRBV30 to TRBJ1-1; D perhaps matches TRBD1 (6 bases). With 3 bases removed from V and 1 base from J, the gap between germline ends came to 12 bases. This CDR3 has 14 residues. Germline CDR1 is GTSNPN and CDR2 is SVGIG (reference sequence). The CDR3 coding sequence is TGTGCCTGGAGCCACGAGACAGGGAACACTGAAGCTTTCTTT. It translates to CAWSHETGNTEAFF.

This sequence joins TRBV27 and TRBJ2-1; TRBD2 is a possible D gene (5 bases). V lost 5 bases and J 1 base, leaving 18 bases between the germline ends. Germline V CDR1 and CDR2: MNHEY, SMNVEV (reference sequence). The CDR3 extends over 17 amino acids. The CDR3: CASSTRPVLGSYNEQFF. The CDR3 coding sequence is TGTGCCAGCAGTACAAGGCCGGTACTAGGGTCCTACAATGAGCAGTTCTTC.

This sequence joins TRBV6-5 and TRBJ1-5; D is ambiguous. Trimming cost V 6 bases and J 7 bases, with 10 bases left between them. This CDR3 has 12 residues. Germline CDR1 is MNHEY and CDR2 is SVGAGI. The CDR3 DNA is TGTGCCAGCAGCGAGGTCGGGCAGCCCCAGCATTTT. Translating gives CASSEVGQPQHF.

V is TRBV7-9 and J is TRBJ2-1; 9 bases agree with TRBD1. The germline CDR1 and CDR2 sequences are SEHNR and FQNEAQ (reference sequence). The length of the CDR3 is 14 residues. V shed 6 bases, J shed 5 bases, and the junction held 5 bases outside the gene matches. CDR3 in amino acids: CASSTRDRDNEQFF. CDR3 sequence (DNA): TGTGCCAGCAGTACCCGGGACAGGGACAATGAGCAGTTCTTC.

V usage is TRBV18 and J usage is TRBJ1-3; D perhaps matches TRBD1 (6 bases). The germline V gene has CDR1 KGHSH and CDR2 LQKENI. V dropped 3 bases and J dropped 8 bases, with 23 bases sitting between them. The CDR3 sequence is 17 residues long. CDR3 loop: CASSPFVELLGTYTIYF. Written as DNA, the CDR3 is TGTGCCAGCTCACCTTTCGTCGAGTTGCTCGGGACATACACCATATATTTT.

The chain employs TRBV27 and TRBJ1-5; TRBD1 matches at 9 bases. V trimming: 5 bases; J trimming: 3 bases; junction bases outside the gene matches: 5. From germline, CDR1 is MNHEY and CDR2 SMNVEV (reference sequence). This CDR3 is 15 amino acids long. CDR3: CASSAWTGDNQPQHF. The CDR3 DNA follows: TGTGCCAGCAGTGCATGGACAGGGGACAATCAGCCCCAGCATTTT.

The V call is TRBV19, the J call TRBJ2-5, with a weak D call TRBD2 (5 bases). The germline V gene encodes CDR1 LNHDA and CDR2 SQIVND (reference sequence). CDR3 length: 13 residues. With 6 bases removed from V and 1 base from J, the gap between germline ends came to 9 bases. For the CDR3, the DNA is TGTGCCAGTAGGCTAGGAGGCCAAGAGACCCAGTACTTC. Its protein is CASRLGGQETQYF.

Comment on this clone: An end of the junction does not agree with germline; a read error may underlie this. The genes are TRBV7-9 and TRBJ1-5, with D perhaps matching TRBD1 (5 bases). The CDR3 is made up of 14 amino acids. The germline gives CDR1 SEHNR, CDR2 FQNEAQ (reference sequence). This chain's CDR3 is CASGLEGSLQPQHF. The CDR3 bases are TGTGCCAGCGGCTTGGAGGGGTCGCTCCAGCCCCAGCATTTT.

This chain links TRBV11-3 with TRBJ2-2; the D gene is possibly TRBD1 (6 bases). Trimming pared 6 bases from V and 5 bases from J, leaving 13 bases between. The germline gives CDR1 SGHNT, CDR2 YENEEA. The CDR3 extends over 14 amino acids. The CDR3 region has the DNA TGTGCCAGCAGTTCCCCCAGGGGAACCGGGGAGCTGTTTTTT. Translation: CASSSPRGTGELFF.

The rearrangement uses TRBV29-1 and TRBJ1-1; 7 bases match TRBD1. Germline V CDR1 and CDR2: SQVTM, ANQGSEA. The CDR3 extends over 13 amino acids. J was trimmed by 1 base and V by 6 bases; bases with no gene match: 5. CDR3 in DNA: TGCAGCGTGGGACAGTCGGGGAACACTGAAGCTTTCTTT. Translating it yields CSVGQSGNTEAFF.

The chain recombines TRBV7-8 with TRBJ2-5, with 8 nucleotides matching TRBD1. With 2 bases clipped from V and 5 bases from J, the junction kept 10 bases outside the gene matches. Germline V gene lookup returns CDR1 SGHVS and CDR2 FQNEAQ. This CDR3 contains 16 residues. The CDR3 spells CASSLMARGPWETQYF. In nucleotides, the CDR3 is TGTGCCAGCAGCTTAATGGCCAGGGGGCCTTGGGAGACCCAGTACTTC.